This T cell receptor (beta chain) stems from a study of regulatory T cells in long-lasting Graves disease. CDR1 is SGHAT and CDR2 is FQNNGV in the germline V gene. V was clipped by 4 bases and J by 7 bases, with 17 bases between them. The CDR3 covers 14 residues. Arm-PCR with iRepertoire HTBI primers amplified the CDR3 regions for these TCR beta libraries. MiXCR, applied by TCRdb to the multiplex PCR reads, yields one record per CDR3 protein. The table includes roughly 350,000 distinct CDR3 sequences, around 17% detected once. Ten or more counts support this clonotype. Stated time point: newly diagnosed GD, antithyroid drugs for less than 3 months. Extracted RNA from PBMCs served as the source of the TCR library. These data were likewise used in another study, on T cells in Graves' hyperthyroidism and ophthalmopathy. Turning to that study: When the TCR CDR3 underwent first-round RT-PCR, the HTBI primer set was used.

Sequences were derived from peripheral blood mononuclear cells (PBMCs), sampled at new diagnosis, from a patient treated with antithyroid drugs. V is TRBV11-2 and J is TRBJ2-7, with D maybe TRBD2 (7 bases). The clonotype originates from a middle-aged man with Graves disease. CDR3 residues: CASSSLGGPGEQYF. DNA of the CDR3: TGTGCCAGCAGCTCGCTGGGGGGGCCGGGGGAGCAGTACTTC.